This is a list of T cell receptor beta chains from one sample in a study of blood T cell repertoires in COVID-19. This table comes from immunoSEQ multiplex PCR, and its TCRdb copy is limited to in-frame clones, with some not included. The table includes more than 300,000 clones, more than 75% detected once. Source material: PBMCs or T cells enriched from blood (not recorded which). The receptors here all came from a man between 40 and 49 years old in a cohort exposed to, infected with or recovered from COVID-19 (not recorded which). Each CDR3 is given with its conserved first and last residue. D genes are given only for firm matches. Size is omitted from some rows. Given values are once, few, many or a class for expanded clones.

DNA,CDR3,V,J,D,size
TGTGCCAGTAGTATAGTACAGCACAATGAGCAGTTCTTC,CASSIVQHNEQFF,TRBV19,TRBJ2-1,-,-
TGTGCCAGCAGTCAGGGGGCCGCTTACAATGAGCAGTTCTTC,CASSQGAAYNEQFF,TRBV28,TRBJ2-1,TRBD1,once
TGTGCCAGCAGTGAACTAGTAGGAGGGGATACGCAGTATTTT,CASSELVGGDTQYF,TRBV2,TRBJ2-3,-,-
TGCGCCAGCAGCCAGGACAGGCCAGGAACCGGGGAGCTGTTTTTT,CASSQDRPGTGELFF,TRBV5-1,TRBJ2-2,TRBD1,few
TGTGCCAGCACCGGTGGGACTAGCGGCAACAATGAGCAGTTCTTC,CASTGGTSGNNEQFF,TRBV6-5,TRBJ2-1,TRBD2,-
TGCAGCGTTAGCCCCTCTGGGGCCAACGTCCTGACTTTC,CSVSPSGANVLTF,TRBV29-1,TRBJ2-6,-,few
TGCGCCAGCAGCTATACCGGGACACCTATGAACACTGAAGCTTTCTTT,CASSYTGTPMNTEAFF,TRBV5-1,TRBJ1-1,-,-
TGTGCCAGCAATCCATTCGGGACAGGGGTTGATGAAGCTTTCTTT,CASNPFGTGVDEAFF,TRBV2,TRBJ1-1,TRBD1,few
TGCGCCAGCAGCGTTACAGGGGGCTCGAACACTGAAGCTTTCTTT,CASSVTGGSNTEAFF,TRBV5-1,TRBJ1-1,TRBD1,-
TGTGCCAGCAGAAGCGGTGGGGGCGATGGTTTCGAGCAGTACTTC,CASRSGGGDGFEQYF,TRBV6-5,TRBJ2-7,-,-
TGTGCCAGCAGAGACGACAGTCACTATGGCTACACCTTC,CASRDDSHYGYTF,TRBV12-3/TRBV12-4,TRBJ1-2,-,-
TGCGCCAGCAGCCAAGATCCAGCGGGCACAGATACGCAGTATTTT,CASSQDPAGTDTQYF,TRBV4-1,TRBJ2-3,-,-
TGTGCCAGCAGCTTAGGGGAGACTAGCGGGACCACAGATACGCAGTATTTT,CASSLGETSGTTDTQYF,TRBV7-9,TRBJ2-3,TRBD2,-
TGTGCCAGCAGCCACCGGGACAGCAATGAAAAACTGTTTTTT,CASSHRDSNEKLFF,TRBV3-1/TRBV3-2,TRBJ1-4,TRBD1,-
TGTGCCAGCAGTGAAGGGGTAGGGTACGGGATCACCATATATTTT,CASSEGVGYGITIYF,TRBV6-1,TRBJ1-3,-,-
TGCGCCAGCAGCTTCGGTCAGGGGAATTCACCCCTCCACTTT,CASSFGQGNSPLHF,TRBV5-1,TRBJ1-6,-,-
TGTGCCACCGGGACTCGGGACAGTTACACAGATACGCAGTATTTT,CATGTRDSYTDTQYF,TRBV19,TRBJ2-3,-,few
TGCAGCGTTGTAGGTCACTCAGAGGTCACAGATACGCAGTATTTT,CSVVGHSEVTDTQYF,TRBV29-1,TRBJ2-3,-,-
TGCGCCAGCAGCTTCGGACAGGGGAAAAGGGATGAGCAGTTCTTC,CASSFGQGKRDEQFF,TRBV5-1,TRBJ2-1,TRBD1,-
TGTGCCAGCAGCCCCGGGGGACAGGGCAACAATCAGCCCCAGCATTTT,CASSPGGQGNNQPQHF,TRBV9,TRBJ1-5,TRBD1,-
TGTGCCATCAGTGAGGAGGGGGCTGGGGCCAACGTCCTGACTTTC,CAISEEGAGANVLTF,TRBV10-3,TRBJ2-6,-,-
TGCGCCAGCAGCTTGACCGGGACAGGGGCCGAGACCCAGTACTTC,CASSLTGTGAETQYF,TRBV5-1,TRBJ2-5,TRBD1,-
TGTGCCAGCAGCTTAGCGGGGACAGATACGCAGTATTTT,CASSLAGTDTQYF,TRBV11-3,TRBJ2-3,-,-
TGTGCCTGGAGTGTAAACCGACTCAACAATCAGCCCCAGCATTTT,CAWSVNRLNNQPQHF,TRBV30,TRBJ1-5,-,-
TGTGCCACCAGTGACCCAGCGGGTAACACCGGGGAGCTGTTTTTT,CATSDPAGNTGELFF,TRBV24-1,TRBJ2-2,-,-
TGTGCCAGCAGCACGGACAGCTCCTACGAGCAGTACTTC,CASSTDSSYEQYF,TRBV7-3,TRBJ2-7,-,few
TGTGCCAGCAGTCGGACAGGGCTTAACTATGGCTACACCTTC,CASSRTGLNYGYTF,TRBV27,TRBJ1-2,TRBD1,-
TGTGCCAGCAGCATACCAAGAGCGGGTTCCTACAATGAGCAGTTCTTC,CASSIPRAGSYNEQFF,TRBV7-9,TRBJ2-1,-,few
TGTGCCAGCAGAACAGGGTCTGGAAACACCATATATTTT,CASRTGSGNTIYF,TRBV13,TRBJ1-3,-,once
TGTGCCAGCTCTCCGGTAGGGGCCAATGGCTACACCTTC,CASSPVGANGYTF,TRBV18,TRBJ1-2,-,once
TGTGCCAGCAGTTTAGAACTCTATAATTCACCCCTCCACTTT,CASSLELYNSPLHF,TRBV28,TRBJ1-6,-,-
TGTGCCAGCAGCTTAGCCGGGACAGGGGTACGAGAGACCCAGTACTTC,CASSLAGTGVRETQYF,TRBV7-9,TRBJ2-5,TRBD1,-
TGCAGCGTTGGCGGGGGACACCCGCAAGAGACCCAGTACTTC,CSVGGGHPQETQYF,TRBV29-1,TRBJ2-5,-,-
TGTGCCAGCAGCTTAGCGGGACAGGGTATTCAGCCCCAGCATTTT,CASSLAGQGIQPQHF,TRBV7-8,TRBJ1-5,TRBD1,-
TGCGCCAGCAGCTCAATAGCGGGAGGGCCTGTTGAGCAGTTCTTC,CASSSIAGGPVEQFF,TRBV5-1,TRBJ2-1,TRBD2,-
TGTGCCAGCAGTGGACAGGGCAGAAGGATTGAGCAGTTCTTC,CASSGQGRRIEQFF,TRBV6-2/TRBV6-3,TRBJ2-1,TRBD1,-
TGTGCCAGCACGGACAGGGGGTACGGGACCCAGTACTTC,CASTDRGYGTQYF,TRBV3-1/TRBV3-2,TRBJ2-5,TRBD1,-
TGTGCCAGCAGCCGCAGGGGCGTTTCGACTAATGAAAAACTGTTTTTT,CASSRRGVSTNEKLFF,TRBV14,TRBJ1-4,-,-
TGTGCCAGCAGCTTCCTAGCGGGAGGTCCGGGAGAGCAGTACTTC,CASSFLAGGPGEQYF,TRBV7-9,TRBJ2-7,TRBD2,-
TGTGCCACCAGTGATTCAAGACAGGGCAATCAGCCCCAGCATTTT,CATSDSRQGNQPQHF,TRBV24-1,TRBJ1-5,-,-
TGTGCCAGCAGCTTAGTGGTGACTACCGCAGATACGCAGTATTTT,CASSLVVTTADTQYF,TRBV7-2,TRBJ2-3,-,once
TGTGCCAGCAGCCGGCAGTCTGGAAACACCATATATTTT,CASSRQSGNTIYF,TRBV3-1/TRBV3-2,TRBJ1-3,-,-
TGTGCCACCAGCAGAGAGGACAGGAAAGAGACCCAGTACTTC,CATSREDRKETQYF,TRBV15,TRBJ2-5,TRBD1,-
TGTGCCAGCAGCTTTCAGGGGGCTGGGGCCAACGTCCTGACTTTC,CASSFQGAGANVLTF,TRBV7-9,TRBJ2-6,TRBD1,-
TGCGCCAGCAGCTTGCCTAGCGGGTACAATGAGCAGTTCTTC,CASSLPSGYNEQFF,TRBV5-1,TRBJ2-1,TRBD2,-